These T cell receptor beta chains were read from a single sample in a study of cytomegalovirus exposure and HLA in healthy donors. Profiled with immunoSEQ multiplex PCR; TCRdb holds only in-frame clones, not every one. The table lists fewer than 110,000 clones, 75% of them singletons. Sequenced input: PBMCs. The origin of the receptors is a man over 45 in good health and CMV-seronegative. CDR3s include the opening cysteine and the closing phenylalanine or tryptophan. The D gene is left open where the match is weak. Size tells how often a clone was seen (once, few, many) or the class of an expanded clone, and some rows leave it out.

j_call v_call d_call clone_size cdr3_nt cdr3_aa
TRBJ2-4 TRBV18 NA NA TGTGCCAGCTCACCACCATCGGTCGAAAACATTCAGTACTTC CASSPPSVENIQYF
TRBJ2-7 TRBV25-1 NA NA TGTGCCAGCAGTGCCTACTACGAGCAGTACTTC CASSAYYEQYF
TRBJ1-5 TRBV4-1 TRBD1 NA TGCGCCAGCAGCCGCCTGGACAGGGACAATCAGCCCCAGCATTTT CASSRLDRDNQPQHF
TRBJ1-2 TRBV10-1 TRBD1 NA TGCGCCAGCAGTGAGCGGACAGGGAGGCCCCGGGGTCCCCACTATGGCTACACCTTC CASSERTGRPRGPHYGYTF
TRBJ2-4 TRBV19 TRBD2 NA TGTGCCAGTAGTCTTAGCGGGAGGGCCGCCAAAAACATTCAGTACTTC CASSLSGRAAKNIQYF
TRBJ2-2 TRBV6-1 NA NA TGTGCCAGCAGTCGGACTTTCACCGGGGAGCTGTTTTTT CASSRTFTGELFF
TRBJ2-5 TRBV19 NA NA TGTGCCAGTATTAAAGGGGAAGAGACCCAGTACTTC CASIKGEETQYF
TRBJ1-2 TRBV7-2 TRBD1 once TGTGCCAGCAGCACCCTTGGGGACAGGGGGGACTATGGCTACACCTTC CASSTLGDRGDYGYTF
TRBJ1-2 TRBV5-4 NA NA TGTGCCAGCAGCCTCACAGGACAGCGGTTTCGTGGCTACACCTTC CASSLTGQRFRGYTF
TRBJ2-7 TRBV6-5 TRBD1 few TGTGCCAGCAGTTACAGGTCGACAGGGCTGAACGAGCAGTACTTC CASSYRSTGLNEQYF
TRBJ1-2 TRBV2 NA NA TGTGCCAGCAGTGCCGATTACGCGGCCTATGGCTACACCTTC CASSADYAAYGYTF
TRBJ1-4 TRBV27 TRBD1 NA TGTGCCAGCAGTGTAAAGAAAGACAGGGTACGGAAACTGTTTTTT CASSVKKDRVRKLFF
TRBJ2-1 TRBV15 NA NA TGTGCCACCAGCCGTAGGGGGGGAGAGAGCTACAATGAGCAGTTCTTC CATSRRGGESYNEQFF
TRBJ1-2 TRBV28 NA NA TGTGCCAGCAGCCTAGAGTTCCGCGGCTACACCTTC CASSLEFRGYTF
TRBJ2-2 TRBV7-9 TRBD2 once TGTTCCAGCTTTTTAGCGGGGAACACCGGGGAGCTGTTTTTT CSSFLAGNTGELFF
TRBJ2-1 TRBV14 TRBD2 NA TGTGCCAGCAGCCAACCCCGGACTAGCGGGGGGACTTACAATGAGCAGTTCTTC CASSQPRTSGGTYNEQFF
TRBJ2-5 TRBV6-4 TRBD1 NA TGTGCCAGTCCCGGGACAGGGGGCGCAGAGACCCAGTACTTC CASPGTGGAETQYF
TRBJ1-5 TRBV28 TRBD1 NA TGTGCCAGCAGTTTCCGACAGGGTTCAGGCAATCAGCCCCAGCATTTT CASSFRQGSGNQPQHF
TRBJ1-2 TRBV11-2 TRBD1 NA TGTGCCAGCGGAACAGGGGTAGGGGGCTACACCTTC CASGTGVGGYTF
TRBJ2-7 TRBV7-2 TRBD1 once TGTGCCAGCAGCTTAGTGGGGCAGGGGGCAAGCGAGCAGTACTTC CASSLVGQGASEQYF
TRBJ2-7 TRBV7-2 NA NA TGTGCCAGCAGCTTAGGGCAGGGGAACTACGAGCAGTACTTC CASSLGQGNYEQYF
TRBJ1-5 TRBV5-5 NA few TGTGCCAGCAGCTTGGGATTCGGTCATAGCAATCAGCCCCAGCATTTT CASSLGFGHSNQPQHF
TRBJ2-7 TRBV14 TRBD1 NA TGTGCCAGCAGCCAAGCTACAGGGGTTGGCGAGCAGTACTTC CASSQATGVGEQYF
TRBJ2-1 TRBV4-1 TRBD2 NA TGCGCCAGCAGCCGTTTACCGGGACTAGAGTACAATGAGCAGTTCTTC CASSRLPGLEYNEQFF
TRBJ2-1 TRBV2 TRBD2 few TGTGCCAGCACCCGAGGCGGGGGTGGGTGGAATGAGCAGTTCTTC CASTRGGGGWNEQFF
TRBJ1-5 TRBV6-5 NA NA TGTGCCAGCAGTTACGGGGGGGAGGACAATCAGCCCCAGCATTTT CASSYGGEDNQPQHF
TRBJ2-1 TRBV5-1 NA NA TGCGCCAGCAGCTTTCGGTCTTACAGGAATGAGCAGTTCTTC CASSFRSYRNEQFF
TRBJ2-1 TRBV13 NA few TGTGCCAGCAGCCCATCGGAGGGGAACAATGAGCAGTTCTTC CASSPSEGNNEQFF
TRBJ1-1 TRBV7-9 NA NA TGTGCCAGCAGCTTAGATGGGCGTACTGAAGCTTTCTTT CASSLDGRTEAFF
TRBJ2-1 TRBV9 NA once TGTGCCAGCAGCCCTAGACTCCAGTTCTCCTACAATGAGCAGTTCTTC CASSPRLQFSYNEQFF
TRBJ1-6 TRBV5-6 TRBD1 NA TGTGCCAGCAGCGTGATGATGACAGGGTATAATTCACCCCTCCACTTT CASSVMMTGYNSPLHF
TRBJ1-5 TRBV6-6 NA NA TGTGCCAGCCTCCACAGTAGGCATCAGCCCCAGCATTTT CASLHSRHQPQHF
TRBJ2-1 TRBV5-6 TRBD2 NA TGTGCCAGCAGCCTTAGGACTAGCGGGAGGCACAATGAGCAGTTCTTC CASSLRTSGRHNEQFF
TRBJ2-2 TRBV4-1 NA NA TGCGCCAGCAGCCAAGATTCCAGGGACTACACCGGGGAGCTGTTTTTT CASSQDSRDYTGELFF
TRBJ2-7 TRBV5-4 TRBD2 NA TGTGCCAGCAGCTGGCGGGAGAGCGAGCAGTACTTC CASSWRESEQYF
TRBJ2-1 TRBV28 NA NA TGTGCCAGCAGCGGGGGGCATGACAATGAGCAGTTCTTC CASSGGHDNEQFF
TRBJ2-2 TRBV7-3 NA NA TGTGCCAGCAGGGCCAGGAACACCGGGGAGCTGTTTTTT CASRARNTGELFF
TRBJ1-5 TRBV7-6 TRBD1 NA TGTGCCAGCAGCCAGGGACAGGGTATACAGCCCCAGCATTTT CASSQGQGIQPQHF
TRBJ1-5 TRBV6-5 NA NA TGTGCCAGCAGTTCTAATCAGCCCCAGCATTTT CASSSNQPQHF
TRBJ1-1 TRBV14 NA NA TGTGCCAGCAGCCAGGGGTATAGCGACACTGAAGCTTTCTTT CASSQGYSDTEAFF
TRBJ1-5 TRBV15 NA NA TGTGCCACCAGCAGAGATATGCGGAGCAATCAGCCCCAGCATTTT CATSRDMRSNQPQHF
TRBJ2-2 TRBV11-3 TRBD1 NA TGTGCCAGCAGCTACGACAGGGGGACCGGGGAGCTGTTTTTT CASSYDRGTGELFF
TRBJ2-3 TRBV7-3 NA NA TGTGCCAGCAGCTTAACTTGGGGGGACGGATCAGATACGCAGTATTTT CASSLTWGDGSDTQYF
TRBJ2-3 TRBV6-5 NA NA TGTGCCAGCAGGAGAGCGGATACGCAGTATTTT CASRRADTQYF
TRBJ2-5 TRBV5-1 NA NA TGCGCCAGCAGCCCGTCGGGCAGGGACCAAGAGACCCAGTACTTC CASSPSGRDQETQYF
TRBJ2-7 TRBV19 NA NA TGTGCCAGTAGTTCTACACGCCTCGGGGAGCAGTACTTC CASSSTRLGEQYF
TRBJ2-3 TRBV4-2 NA NA TGTGCCAGCAGCCAAGCGACAGGGACTAGCACAGATACGCAGTATTTT CASSQATGTSTDTQYF
TRBJ2-5 TRBV7-9 TRBD2 NA TGTGCCAGCAGCGCCGCCCAGGGGACTAGAGCAGAGACCCAGTACTTC CASSAAQGTRAETQYF
TRBJ1-1 TRBV5-1 TRBD1 NA TGCGCCAGCAGCTTACTTCCAGGGGGCACTGAAGCTTTCTTT CASSLLPGGTEAFF
TRBJ1-1 TRBV5-1 TRBD1 NA TGCGCCAGCAGCATACAGGGGGCGGTCACTGAAGCTTTCTTT CASSIQGAVTEAFF
TRBJ1-2 TRBV7-3 TRBD1 NA TGTGCCAGCAGCCAAGGGACAGGGGATGTCTACACCTTC CASSQGTGDVYTF
TRBJ1-3 TRBV6-6 NA NA TGTGCCAGCAGCCCCATTCGGGACTCTGGAAACACCATATATTTT CASSPIRDSGNTIYF